The 8 T cell receptor beta chains presented below share a single source sample, sequenced in a study of T cell responses to AZD1222 COVID-19 vaccine. Clones were sequenced by immunoSEQ multiplex PCR, and TCRdb holds only the in-frame ones, with some missing. The profile shows about 130,000 clones, around nine tenths of them singletons. The source material was peripheral blood, sampled on day 0 of AZD1222 vaccination. The receptors stem from an adult in good health.

V and J are TRBV7-9 and TRBJ2-7; possibly TRBD1 for D (7 bases). The CDR3 has 16 residues. V was clipped by 2 bases and J by 5 bases, with 19 bases between them. Germline V gene sequence: CDR1 SEHNR, CDR2 FQNEAQ (reference sequence). CDR3 coding DNA: TGTGCCAGCAGCTTATATTTGGGGGGACAGAGAGACGAGCAGTACTTC. As protein: CASSLYLGGQRDEQYF.

The J gene is TRBJ1-2, the V gene TRBV11-2; 8 bases are a match to TRBD1. The CDR3 runs 12 residues. Germline-derived CDR1 and CDR2 are SGHAT and FQNNGV. V gave up 4 bases and J gave up 12 bases; unmatched junction bases: 7. The CDR3 bases are TGTGCCAGCAGCTCTCGGACAGGGAGTCACACCTTC. Protein product: CASSSRTGSHTF.

The V and J genes are TRBV7-2 and TRBJ2-2; 12 nucleotides align to TRBD2. The J segment lost 6 bases and the V segment lost 4 bases, leaving 0 bases of the junction unmatched. The CDR3 has 14 amino acids. Germline CDR1 SGHTA, CDR2 FQGNSA. CDR3 nucleotide sequence: TGTGCCAGCAGCTCTAGCGGGGGGGCCGGGGAGCTGTTTTTT. It codes for CASSSSGGAGELFF.

This chain uses TRBV10-3 with TRBJ1-1; tentative D call: TRBD1 (6 bases). The CDR3 extends over 13 amino acids. The V gene's germline CDR1 is ENHRY and CDR2 SYGVKD. V was trimmed by 4 bases and J by 4 bases, leaving 10 bases between them. CDR3 amino acids: CAISGDRFTEAFF. The CDR3 bases are TGTGCCATCAGTGGCGACAGGTTCACTGAAGCTTTCTTT.

V gene TRBV3-1 (or the pseudogene TRBV3-2) combines with J gene TRBJ1-6; D might be TRBD1 (5 bases). V lost 2 bases and J lost 7, with 9 bases in between. Germline-derived CDR1 and CDR2 are LGHDT and YNNKEL (reference sequence). CDR3 length: 14 amino acids. CDR3: CASSQQGLNSPLHF. CDR3 nucleotide sequence: TGTGCCAGCAGCCAACAGGGACTAAATTCACCCCTCCACTTT.

The chain couples TRBV7-8 to TRBJ1-1; D gene ambiguous. Germline CDR1 and CDR2: SGHVS and FQNEAQ. The CDR3 covers 12 residues. V lost 2 bases, J lost 4 bases, and 5 bases lay in between. The CDR3 sequence is CASSLKATEAFF. For the CDR3, the DNA is TGTGCCAGCAGCTTAAAGGCCACTGAAGCTTTCTTT.

This chain uses TRBV3-1 (or the pseudogene TRBV3-2) with TRBJ2-3; D unclear. Germline assignment: CDR1 LGHDT and CDR2 YNNKEL (reference sequence). Trimming stripped 0 bases from V and 0 bases from J, with 7 bases between. The CDR3 runs to 15 residues. CDR3 nucleotides: TGTGCCAGCAGCCAAGACCCCACTAGCACAGATACGCAGTATTTT. Translation gives CASSQDPTSTDTQYF.

The chain carries TRBV5-1 and TRBJ1-2; TRBD1 is a possible D gene (5 bases). V lost 4 bases to trimming and J lost 7 bases, with 11 bases between them. The length of the CDR3 is 12 residues. Germline CDR1 SGHRS, CDR2 YFSETQ. In nucleotides, the CDR3 is TGCGCCAGCAGCCCTGGGGGGGTTGGCTACACCTTC. This codes for CASSPGGVGYTF.